These 7 T cell receptor beta chains were all obtained from the same sample, sequenced in a study of cytomegalovirus exposure and HLA in healthy donors. The PCR was carried out with 60 Vbeta primers and 13 Jbeta primers. Assay: immunoSEQ multiplex PCR; the TCRdb copy retains only in-frame clones and omits some. The sample carries around 300,000 clones, approximately 70% recorded once. The material sequenced was PBMCs. Receptors originate from a female donor in good health and CMV-seronegative.

The chain uses TRBV27 and TRBJ1-1, with D uncertain. The V end lost 10 bases, the J end lost 3 bases, and 30 bases lay between the germline ends. The CDR3 extends over 18 amino acids. Germline CDR1 is MNHEY and CDR2 is SMNVEV (reference sequence). CDR3 protein: CATARRVAADRWDTEAFF. The CDR3 DNA is TGTGCCACCGCCCGGAGGGTGGCGGCCGATCGATGGGACACTGAAGCTTTCTTT.

This rearrangement joins TRBV7-2 to TRBJ2-1; D remains unclear. CDR3 length: 11 amino acids. Germline V gene data show CDR1 as SGHTA and CDR2 as FQGNSA. V was pared by 8 bases and J by 4 bases, with 6 bases between. The CDR3 DNA is TGTGCCAGCGGCATATACAATGAGCAGTTCTTC. This sequence encodes CASGIYNEQFF.

The chain recombines TRBV18 with TRBJ2-3, with D maybe TRBD1 (5 bases). V shed 4 bases and J shed 3 bases, with 11 bases lying between them. CDR1 KGHSH and CDR2 LQKENI come from the germline V gene. The CDR3 covers 14 residues. CDR3 nucleotide sequence: TGTGCCAGCTCACAAGCGACAGAGACAGATACGCAGTATTTT. This encodes CASSQATETDTQYF. The full variable domain, in which reference TRBV18 and TRBJ2-3 provide the parts outside the CDR3, is NAGVMQNPRHLVRRRGQEARLRCSPMKGHSHVYWYRQLPEEGLKFMVYLQKENIIDESGMPKERFSAEFPKEGPSILRIQQVVRGDSAAYFCASSQATETDTQYFGPGTRLTVL.

The chain carries TRBV6-6 and TRBJ2-7; D gene unclear. In germline, CDR1 is MNHNY, CDR2 SVGAGI (reference sequence). CDR3 length: 15 residues. Deletions cut 2 bases from V and 1 base from J, with 12 bases between. CDR3 coding DNA: TGTGCCAGCAGTTACGGATCAGGCCCGTCCTACGAGCAGTACTTC. It specifies CASSYGSGPSYEQYF.

This clone was seen a handful of times. The chain links TRBV4-1 to TRBJ1-3; D not certain. This CDR3 comprises 16 residues. The germline CDR1 and CDR2 sequences are MGHRA and YSYEKL. V was pared by 1 base and J by 0 bases, with 10 bases between. CDR3 DNA sequence: TGCGCCAGCAGCCAAGGACTCCGCGGCTCTGGAAACACCATATATTTT. As protein: CASSQGLRGSGNTIYF.

This sequence joins TRBV14 and TRBJ2-1, with unresolved D. CDR1 SGHDN and CDR2 FVKESK come from the germline V gene. Trimming left V 1 base short and J 6 bases short, with 7 bases between. The CDR3 has 13 residues. In DNA form, the CDR3 reads TGTGCCAGCAGCCAAGTTGACTTCAATGAGCAGTTCTTC. This codes for CASSQVDFNEQFF.

Only a few counts were recorded for this clone. The chain employs TRBV15 and TRBJ2-7, with D maybe TRBD1 (6 bases). V lost 1 base to trimming and J lost 4 bases, with 14 bases between them. This CDR3 comprises 15 residues. From germline, CDR1 is LNHNV and CDR2 YYDKDF (reference sequence). CDR3 sequence reads: CATSRGQGPDYEQYF. CDR3 nucleotide sequence: TGTGCCACCAGCAGAGGGCAGGGGCCGGATTACGAGCAGTACTTC.